This TCR beta chain was captured in a study of sequential checkpoint blockade in melanoma. Assay: immunoSEQ multiplex PCR; the TCRdb copy retains only in-frame clones and omits some. Of roughly 20,000 clones listed, 65% to 75% were seen once; the top ten hold roughly 5.2%. Germline assignment: CDR1 SQVTM and CDR2 ANQGSEA. Deletions cut 2 bases from V and 2 bases from J, with 9 bases between. The CDR3 is 13 residues long. The treatment is: randomized to nivolumab then ipilimumab (arm A) or the reverse (arm B). V is TRBV29-1 and J is TRBJ1-1; D gene ambiguous. This clonotype was sampled from a human donor with melanoma. Sequenced here: tumor tissue (inferred from file names), sampled from a patient given nivolumab and ipilimumab in sequence. CDR3 sequence (DNA): TGCAGCGTTGAATCCCCCAGAAACACTGAAGCTTTCTTT. Translating gives CSVESPRNTEAFF.